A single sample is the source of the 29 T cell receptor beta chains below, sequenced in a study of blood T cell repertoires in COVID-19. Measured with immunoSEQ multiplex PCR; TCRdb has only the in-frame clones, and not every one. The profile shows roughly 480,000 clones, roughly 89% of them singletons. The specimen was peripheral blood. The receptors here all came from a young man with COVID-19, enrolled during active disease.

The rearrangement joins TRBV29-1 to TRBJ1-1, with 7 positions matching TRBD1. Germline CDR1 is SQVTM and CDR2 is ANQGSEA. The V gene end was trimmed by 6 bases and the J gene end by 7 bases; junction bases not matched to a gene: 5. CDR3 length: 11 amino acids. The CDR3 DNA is TGCAGCGTGACCTGGACAGGTGAAGCTTTCTTT. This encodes CSVTWTGEAFF.

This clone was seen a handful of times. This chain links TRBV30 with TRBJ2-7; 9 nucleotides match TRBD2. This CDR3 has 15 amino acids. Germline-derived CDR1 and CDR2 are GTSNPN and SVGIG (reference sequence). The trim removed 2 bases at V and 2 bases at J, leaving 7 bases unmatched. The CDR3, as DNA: TGTGCCTGGAGTCCAACGGGCGGGAGGGCCTACGAGCAGTACTTC. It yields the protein CAWSPTGGRAYEQYF.

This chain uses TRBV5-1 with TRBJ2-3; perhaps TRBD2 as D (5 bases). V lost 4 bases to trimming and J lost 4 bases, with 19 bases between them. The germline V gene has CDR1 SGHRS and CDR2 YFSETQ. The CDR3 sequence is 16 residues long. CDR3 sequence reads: CASSPGGSRRADTQYF. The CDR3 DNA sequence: TGCGCCAGCAGCCCTGGTGGGAGTCGTCGCGCAGATACGCAGTATTTT.

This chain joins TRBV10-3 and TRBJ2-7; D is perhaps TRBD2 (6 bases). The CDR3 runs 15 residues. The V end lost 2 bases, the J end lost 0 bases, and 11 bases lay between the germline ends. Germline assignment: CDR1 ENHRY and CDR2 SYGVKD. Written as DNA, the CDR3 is TGTGCCATCAGTGAGGGTCCGGGGGACTCCTACGAGCAGTACTTC. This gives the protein CAISEGPGDSYEQYF.

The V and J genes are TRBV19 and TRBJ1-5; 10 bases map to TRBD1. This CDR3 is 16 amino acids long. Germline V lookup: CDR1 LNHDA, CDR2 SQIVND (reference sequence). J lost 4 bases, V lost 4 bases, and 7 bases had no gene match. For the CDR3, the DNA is TGTGCCAGTAGTACCCATGACAGGGGGCAGAATCAGCCCCAGCATTTT. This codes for CASSTHDRGQNQPQHF.

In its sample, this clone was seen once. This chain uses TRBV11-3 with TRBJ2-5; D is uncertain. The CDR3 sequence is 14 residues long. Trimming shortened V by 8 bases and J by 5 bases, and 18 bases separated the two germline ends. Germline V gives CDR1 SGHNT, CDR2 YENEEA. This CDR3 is CASSRNQFMETQYF. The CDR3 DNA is TGTGCCAGCTCCAGGAATCAATTTATGGAGACCCAGTACTTC.

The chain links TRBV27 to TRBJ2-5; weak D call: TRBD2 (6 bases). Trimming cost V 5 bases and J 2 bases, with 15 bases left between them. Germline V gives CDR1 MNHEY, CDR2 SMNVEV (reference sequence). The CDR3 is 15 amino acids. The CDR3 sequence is CASSPQLRGQETQYF. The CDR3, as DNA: TGTGCCAGCAGTCCTCAGCTCCGGGGGCAAGAGACCCAGTACTTC.

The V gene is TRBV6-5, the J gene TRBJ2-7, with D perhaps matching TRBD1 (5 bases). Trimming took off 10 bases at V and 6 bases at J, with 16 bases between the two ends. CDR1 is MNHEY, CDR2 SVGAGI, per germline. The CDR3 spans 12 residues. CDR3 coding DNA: TGTGCCACTTCCCAACCTACAGGCGAGCAGTACTTC. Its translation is CATSQPTGEQYF.

For the CDR3, the DNA is TGCGCCAGCAGCCAACCGGGACAGGGCGTTTACGAGCAGTACTTC. As protein: CASSQPGQGVYEQYF. This sequence joins TRBV4-1 and TRBJ2-7; 9 nucleotides match TRBD1. Trimming took 2 bases from V and 4 from J; bases not matched to a gene: 6. Looked up from germline, CDR1 is MGHRA and CDR2 is YSYEKL. This CDR3 is 15 amino acids long.

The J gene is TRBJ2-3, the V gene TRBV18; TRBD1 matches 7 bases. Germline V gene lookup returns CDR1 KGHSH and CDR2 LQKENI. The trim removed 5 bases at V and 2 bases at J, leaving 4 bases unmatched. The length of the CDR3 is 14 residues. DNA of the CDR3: TGTGCCAGCTCAACCGGGACAGCCACAGATACGCAGTATTTT. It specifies CASSTGTATDTQYF.

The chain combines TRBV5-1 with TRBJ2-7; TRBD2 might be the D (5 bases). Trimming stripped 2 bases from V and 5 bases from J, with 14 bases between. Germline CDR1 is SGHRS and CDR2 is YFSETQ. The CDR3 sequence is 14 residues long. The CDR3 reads CASSFSGYTDEQYF. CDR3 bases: TGCGCCAGCAGCTTCAGCGGCTATACCGACGAGCAGTACTTC.

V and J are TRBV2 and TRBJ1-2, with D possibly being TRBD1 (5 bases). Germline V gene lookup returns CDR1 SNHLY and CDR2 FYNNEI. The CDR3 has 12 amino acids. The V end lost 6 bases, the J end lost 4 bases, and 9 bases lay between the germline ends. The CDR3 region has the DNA TGTGCCAGCAGCGGGGGTACCTATGGCTACACCTTC. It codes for CASSGGTYGYTF.

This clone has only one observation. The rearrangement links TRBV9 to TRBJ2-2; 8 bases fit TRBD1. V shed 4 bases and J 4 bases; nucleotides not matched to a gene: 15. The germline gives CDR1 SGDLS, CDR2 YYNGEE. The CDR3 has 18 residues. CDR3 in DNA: TGTGCCAGCAGCTCCTGGGCAGAGAGGACAGGGAGCACCGGGGAGCTGTTTTTT. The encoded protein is CASSSWAERTGSTGELFF.

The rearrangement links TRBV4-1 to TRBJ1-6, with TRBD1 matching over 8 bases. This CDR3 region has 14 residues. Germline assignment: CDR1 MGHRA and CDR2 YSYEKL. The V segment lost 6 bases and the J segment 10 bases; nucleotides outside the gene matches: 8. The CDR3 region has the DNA TGCGCCAGCAGTCAGGACAGGGTTGGATCACCCCTCCACTTT. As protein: CASSQDRVGSPLHF.

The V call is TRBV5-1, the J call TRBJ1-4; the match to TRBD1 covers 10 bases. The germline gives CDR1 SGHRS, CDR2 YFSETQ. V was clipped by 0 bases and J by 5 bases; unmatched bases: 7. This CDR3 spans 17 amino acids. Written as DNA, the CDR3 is TGCGCCAGCAGCTTGGGATATTCGGGACAGGGGAATGAAAAACTGTTTTTT. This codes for CASSLGYSGQGNEKLFF. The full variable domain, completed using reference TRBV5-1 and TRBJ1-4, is KAGVTQTPRYLIKTRGQQVTLSCSPISGHRSVSWYQQTPGQGLQFLFEYFSETQRNKGNFPGRFSGRQFSNSRSEMNVSTLELGDSALYLCASSLGYSGQGNEKLFFGSGTQLSVL.

CDR3 sequence reads: CSVEGQGSTDTQYF. CDR3 in DNA: TGCAGCGTTGAAGGGCAGGGAAGCACAGATACGCAGTATTTT. The chain employs TRBV29-1 and TRBJ2-3; the D gene is possibly TRBD1 (5 bases). This CDR3 is built from 14 residues. Per germline, CDR1 SQVTM and CDR2 ANQGSEA. The V end was cut by 1 base, the J end by 0 bases, with 8 bases between.

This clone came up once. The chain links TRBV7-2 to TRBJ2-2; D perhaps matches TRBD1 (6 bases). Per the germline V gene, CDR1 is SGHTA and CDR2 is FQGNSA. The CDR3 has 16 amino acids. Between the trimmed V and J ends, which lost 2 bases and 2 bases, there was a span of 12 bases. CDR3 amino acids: CASSLFSGTNTGELFF. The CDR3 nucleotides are TGTGCCAGCAGCTTATTTTCCGGGACAAACACCGGGGAGCTGTTTTTT. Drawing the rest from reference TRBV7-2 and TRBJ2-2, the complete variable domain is GAGVSQSPSNKVTEKGKDVELRCDPISGHTALYWYRQSLGQGLEFLIYFQGNSAPDKSGLPSDRFSAERTGGSVSTLTIQRTQQEDSAVYLCASSLFSGTNTGELFFGEGSRLTVL.

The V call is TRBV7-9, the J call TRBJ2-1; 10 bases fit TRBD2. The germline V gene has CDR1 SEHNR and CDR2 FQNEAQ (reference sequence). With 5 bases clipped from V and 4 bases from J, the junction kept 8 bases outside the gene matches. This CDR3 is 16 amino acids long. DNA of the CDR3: TGTGCCAGCAGCCCAGGAGCGGGAGGGATATACAATGAGCAGTTCTTC. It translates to CASSPGAGGIYNEQFF.

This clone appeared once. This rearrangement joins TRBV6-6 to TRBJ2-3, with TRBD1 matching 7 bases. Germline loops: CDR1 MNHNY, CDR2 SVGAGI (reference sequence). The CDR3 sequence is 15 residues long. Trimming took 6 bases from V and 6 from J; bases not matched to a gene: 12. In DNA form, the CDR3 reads TGTGCCAGCAGCCGAGGTGGACAAGGGGGCGATACGCAGTATTTT. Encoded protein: CASSRGGQGGDTQYF.

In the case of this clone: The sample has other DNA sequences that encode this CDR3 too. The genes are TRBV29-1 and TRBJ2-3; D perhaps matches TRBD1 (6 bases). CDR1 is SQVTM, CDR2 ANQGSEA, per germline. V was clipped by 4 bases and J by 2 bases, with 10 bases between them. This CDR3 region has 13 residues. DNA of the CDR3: TGCAGCGTTGCAGGGGTTGTCACAGATACGCAGTATTTT. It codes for CSVAGVVTDTQYF.

The chain's CDR3 is CASSESRGRVTAFF. Written as DNA, the CDR3 is TGTGCCAGCAGTGAATCTCGAGGGAGGGTGACGGCTTTCTTT. J is TRBJ1-1 and V is TRBV2, with D hard to call. This CDR3 has 14 amino acids. Germline V gives CDR1 SNHLY, CDR2 FYNNEI. The V and J ends lost 2 bases and 11 bases respectively, with 18 bases between them.

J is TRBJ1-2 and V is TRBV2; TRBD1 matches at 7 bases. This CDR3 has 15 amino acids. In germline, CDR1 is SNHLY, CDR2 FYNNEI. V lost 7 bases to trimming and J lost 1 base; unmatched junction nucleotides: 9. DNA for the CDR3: TGTGCCAGCAATCTGGAGGGGGCGGTTAACTATGGCTACACCTTC. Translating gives CASNLEGAVNYGYTF.

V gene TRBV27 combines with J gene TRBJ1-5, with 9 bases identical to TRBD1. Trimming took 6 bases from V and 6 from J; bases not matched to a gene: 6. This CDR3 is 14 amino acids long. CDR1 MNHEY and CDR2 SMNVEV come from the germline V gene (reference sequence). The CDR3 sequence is CASRRTGEAQPQHF. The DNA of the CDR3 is TGTGCCAGCAGAAGGACAGGGGAGGCTCAGCCCCAGCATTTT.

The DNA of the CDR3 is TGCAGCGTGGCGGGACAGGGGAACTACGAGCAGTACTTC. Protein sequence: CSVAGQGNYEQYF. J is TRBJ2-7 and V is TRBV29-1; 10 nucleotides line up with TRBD1. CDR3 length: 13 amino acids. Germline V lookup: CDR1 SQVTM, CDR2 ANQGSEA. The V segment lost 6 bases and the J segment 3 bases; nucleotides outside the gene matches: 5.

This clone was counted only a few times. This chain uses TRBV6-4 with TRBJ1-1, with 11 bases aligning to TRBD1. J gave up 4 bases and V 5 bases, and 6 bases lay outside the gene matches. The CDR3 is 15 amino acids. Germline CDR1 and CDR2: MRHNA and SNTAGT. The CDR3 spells CASSRTGGRGTEAFF. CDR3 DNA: TGTGCCAGCAGTCGGACAGGGGGCCGGGGCACTGAAGCTTTCTTT.

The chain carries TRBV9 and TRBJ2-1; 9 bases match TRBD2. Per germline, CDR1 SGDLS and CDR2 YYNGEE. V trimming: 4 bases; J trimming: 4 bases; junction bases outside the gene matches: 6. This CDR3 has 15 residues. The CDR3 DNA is TGTGCCAGCAGCTATAGCGGGAGAGGGTACAATGAGCAGTTCTTC. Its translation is CASSYSGRGYNEQFF.

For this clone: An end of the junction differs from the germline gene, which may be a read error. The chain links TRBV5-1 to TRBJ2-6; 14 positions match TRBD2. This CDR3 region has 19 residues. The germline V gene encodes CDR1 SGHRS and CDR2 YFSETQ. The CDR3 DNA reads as TGCGCCAGCAGCGCGGGACTAGCGGGGGCCCTCTCTGCGGCCAACGTCCTGACTTTC. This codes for CASSAGLAGALSAANVLTF.

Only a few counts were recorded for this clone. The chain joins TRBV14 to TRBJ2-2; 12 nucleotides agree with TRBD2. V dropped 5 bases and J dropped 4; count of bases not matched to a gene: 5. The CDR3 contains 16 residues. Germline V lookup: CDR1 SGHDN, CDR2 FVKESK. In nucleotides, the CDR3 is TGTGCCAGCAGCAAGGGACTAGCGGGTACCACCGGGGAGCTGTTTTTT. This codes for CASSKGLAGTTGELFF.

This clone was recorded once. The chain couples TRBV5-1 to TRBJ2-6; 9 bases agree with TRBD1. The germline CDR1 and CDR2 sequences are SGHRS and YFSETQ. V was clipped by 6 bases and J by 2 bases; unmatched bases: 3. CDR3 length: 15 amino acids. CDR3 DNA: TGCGCCAGCACGAGACAGGGGGCTGGGGCCAACGTCCTGACTTTC. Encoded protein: CASTRQGAGANVLTF. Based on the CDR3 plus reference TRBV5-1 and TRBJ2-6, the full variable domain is KAGVTQTPRYLIKTRGQQVTLSCSPISGHRSVSWYQQTPGQGLQFLFEYFSETQRNKGNFPGRFSGRQFSNSRSEMNVSTLELGDSALYLCASTRQGAGANVLTFGAGSRLTVL.